These T cell receptor beta chains were read from a single sample in a study of molecular identifiers for immune sequencing clone quantification. TCRdb itself ran the PCR reads through MiXCR, one entry per CDR3 protein. The sample records approximately 630,000 distinct CDR3 sequences, about 25% being singletons. Input material: naive CD8+ T cells from blood, with Jurkat cell RNA spiked in. The receptor set was obtained from a human donor in good health. Some libraries in this study had Jurkat cell RNA spiked in. Both conserved end residues are part of each CDR3. The D gene is left open where the match is weak. Only part of the rows carry a size: once, few, many, or a class if the clone is expanded.

few TRBJ2-2 TRBD2 TRBV9 TGTGCCAGCAGCCAGGCGGGAGACACCGGGGAGCTGTTTTTT CASSQAGDTGELFF
NA TRBJ2-7 NA TRBV12-3/TRBV12-4 TGTGCCAGCAGTTTGGGGGACGTCACCTACGAGCAGTACTTC CASSLGDVTYEQYF
many TRBJ2-7 NA TRBV12-3/TRBV12-4 TGTGCCAGCAGTGCGTTCTTGGGGACGTACTCCTACGAGCAGTACTTC CASSAFLGTYSYEQYF
many TRBJ2-5 NA TRBV19 TGTGCCAGTAGTACTTCAGACTTAGCCGGGGAGACCCAGTACTTC CASSTSDLAGETQYF
few TRBJ1-1 NA TRBV20-1 TGCAGTGCTAGGGACGGAGTGAACACTGAAGCTTTCTTT CSARDGVNTEAFF
NA TRBJ1-4 TRBD1 TRBV7-9 TGTGCCAGCAGCACCCGGGACAGGGTGGAAATGACTAATGAAAAACCGTTTTTT CASSTRDRVEMTNEKPFF
NA TRBJ2-1 TRBD2 TRBV20-1 TGCAGTGCTACCTCAACTAGCGGGACTTACAATGAGCAGTTCTTC CSATSTSGTYNEQFF
many TRBJ2-3 TRBD2 TRBV6-5 TGTGCCAGCAGTATGGGACTAAACTCGGGCACAGATACGCAGTATTTT CASSMGLNSGTDTQYF
NA TRBJ2-2 NA TRBV20-1 TGCAGTGCTAGAGATCTAGGCACCGGGGAGCTGTTTTTT CSARDLGTGELFF
many TRBJ2-3 TRBD2 TRBV27 TGTGCCAGCACCATAGCGGGAGGGCCCCCAGATACGCAGTATTTT CASTIAGGPPDTQYF
many TRBJ2-2 NA TRBV24-1 TGTGCCACCAGTCGGGGTCCCCCCGGGGAGCTGTTTTTT CATSRGPPGELFF
NA TRBJ1-1 NA TRBV20-1 TGCAGTGCTTTTGAGGGGGCTGAAGCTTTCTTT CSAFEGAEAFF
NA TRBJ2-7 NA TRBV5-3 TGTGCCAGCAGCTTGGGGTCATACGAGCAGGACTTC CASSLGSYEQDF
NA TRBJ1-1 NA TRBV14 TGTGCCAGCAGCCAGGACAGCATGGACACTGAAGCTTTCTTT CASSQDSMDTEAFF
few TRBJ1-2 NA TRBV7-3 TGTGCCAGCAGCCCGGACGGAGGCCCTTATGGCTACACCTTC CASSPDGGPYGYTF
few TRBJ2-3 TRBD1 TRBV2 TGTGCCAGCCAGTTAACCGGGACAGGGTACCCAGATACGCAGTATTTT CASQLTGTGYPDTQYF
many TRBJ1-1 NA TRBV5-6 TGTGCCAGCAGCTATCGCCGAACCTACACTGAAGCTTTCTTT CASSYRRTYTEAFF
NA TRBJ2-7 TRBD1 TRBV20-1 TGCAGTGCAATGACAGGGGGCGAGCAGTACTTC CSAMTGGEQYF
NA TRBJ2-1 NA TRBV9 TGTGCCAGCAACGACGGGCGCAATGAGCAGTTCTTC CASNDGRNEQFF
many TRBJ1-5 NA TRBV4-2 TGTGCCAGCAGCCAAGACAGGTTTGCTCAGCCCCAGCATTTT CASSQDRFAQPQHF
many TRBJ2-7 NA TRBV2 TGTGCCAGCAGTGAAGTGGTAGGGGCCTCCTACGAGCAGTACTTC CASSEVVGASYEQYF
NA TRBJ1-2 TRBD1 TRBV7-8 TGTGCCAGCCGCGACCGGGACAGCGGATACTATGGCTACACCTTC CASRDRDSGYYGYTF
few TRBJ2-3 TRBD2 TRBV10-3 TGTGCCATCAGTGCGTCTGGGGGGGAAGATACGCAGTATTTT CAISASGGEDTQYF
NA TRBJ2-3 NA TRBV7-2 TGTGCCAGCAGCTTAGGTTTAGAAGGTACGCAGTATTTT CASSLGLEGTQYF
few TRBJ1-6 TRBD1 TRBV13 TGTGCCAGCAGCTTAAGGGACAGTAATTCACCCCTCCACTTT CASSLRDSNSPLHF
many TRBJ2-3 NA TRBV16 TGTGCCAGTTGGAACCACAGACTCACAGATACGCAGTATTTT CASWNHRLTDTQYF
few TRBJ1-1 TRBD1 TRBV4-3 TGCGCCAGCAGCCAAGATCTGCCGGAGAGCAGGGGGCACACTGAAGCTTTCTTT CASSQDLPESRGHTEAFF
many TRBJ1-5 NA TRBV19 TGTGCCAGTAGTATGGACGGATATAGCAATCAGCCCCAGCATTTT CASSMDGYSNQPQHF
few TRBJ1-2 TRBD1 TRBV4-1 TGCGCCAGCAGCCAACTCCTCGGACAGGGAAAGAATGGCTACACCTTC CASSQLLGQGKNGYTF
NA TRBJ1-1 NA TRBV27 TGTGCCAGCAGTTTCGGAGGGCAGGGCTTTGAAGCTTTCTTT CASSFGGQGFEAFF
few TRBJ2-3 TRBD2 TRBV7-2 TGTGCCAGCAGCGTAGTTTCGGGACTAGCGGATACAGATACGCAGTATTTT CASSVVSGLADTDTQYF
many TRBJ1-5 NA TRBV4-3 TGCGCCAGCAGCCAAGTACAAGGATTCTGGACCCGGGGGAGGTATAGCAATCAGCCCCAGCATTTT CASSQVQGFWTRGRYSNQPQHF
few TRBJ2-1 TRBD1 TRBV19 TGTGCCAGTAGTATAACTCCCGGGACAGGGGTCTACAATGAGCAGTTCTTC CASSITPGTGVYNEQFF
NA TRBJ1-5 NA TRBV30 TGTGCCTGGAGTGTAAAGCGGGGGGCCCGCACAGATACGCAGCATTTT CAWSVKRGARTDTQHF
many TRBJ2-4 NA TRBV4-3 TGCGCCAGCAGCCAAGAGCCCCAAAACATTCAGTACTTC CASSQEPQNIQYF
NA TRBJ2-3 NA TRBV27 TGTGCCAGCAGTTTATTGGGTGTGGGGGGCCCAGATACGCAGTATTTT CASSLLGVGGPDTQYF
many TRBJ2-7 NA TRBV2 TGTGCCAGCAGCGCGCCGGGACACGCCACCGAGCAGTACTTC CASSAPGHATEQYF
many TRBJ2-7 TRBD2 TRBV6-2/TRBV6-3 TGTGCCAGCAGCAACGGGAGGTCGAACGAGCAGTACTTC CASSNGRSNEQYF
few TRBJ2-1 TRBD2 TRBV7-2 TGTGCCAGCAGCTCCTGGACTAGCGGGAGTAGGGATGAGCAGTTCTTC CASSSWTSGSRDEQFF
many TRBJ2-7 NA TRBV7-9 TGTGCCAGCAGCGTCGAGTGGGACGGGGGGCAGTACTTC CASSVEWDGGQYF
few TRBJ2-3 TRBD2 TRBV25-1 TGTGCCTGCAGTGAAAGTTTCTCTAGCGGAGTCACAGATACGCAGTATTTT CACSESFSSGVTDTQYF
few TRBJ2-6 NA TRBV14 TGTGCCAGCAGCCCCGAAGTGTTCTCTGGGGCCAACGTCCTGACTTTC CASSPEVFSGANVLTF